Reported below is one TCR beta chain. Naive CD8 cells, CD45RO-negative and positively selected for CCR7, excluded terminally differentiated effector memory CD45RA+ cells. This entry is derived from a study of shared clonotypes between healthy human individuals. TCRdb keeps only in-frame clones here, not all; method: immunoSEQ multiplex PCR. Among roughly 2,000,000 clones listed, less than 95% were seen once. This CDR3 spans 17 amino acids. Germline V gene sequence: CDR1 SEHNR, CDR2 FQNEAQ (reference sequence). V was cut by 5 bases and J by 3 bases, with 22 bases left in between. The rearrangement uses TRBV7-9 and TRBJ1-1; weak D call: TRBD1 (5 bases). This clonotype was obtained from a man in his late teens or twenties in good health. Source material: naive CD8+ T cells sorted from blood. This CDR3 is CASSPKAVSGAYTEAFF. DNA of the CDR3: TGTGCCAGCAGCCCCAAGGCGGTTTCCGGGGCATACACTGAAGCTTTCTTT.